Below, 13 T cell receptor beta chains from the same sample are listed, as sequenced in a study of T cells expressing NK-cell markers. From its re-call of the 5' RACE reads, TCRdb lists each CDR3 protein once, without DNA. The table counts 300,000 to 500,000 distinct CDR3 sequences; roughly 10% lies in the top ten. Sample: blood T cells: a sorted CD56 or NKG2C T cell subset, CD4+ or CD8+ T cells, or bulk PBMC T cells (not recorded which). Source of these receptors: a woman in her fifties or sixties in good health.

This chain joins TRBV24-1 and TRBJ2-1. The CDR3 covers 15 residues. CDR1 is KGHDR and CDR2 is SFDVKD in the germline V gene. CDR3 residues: CATSDLQDSLPEQFF.

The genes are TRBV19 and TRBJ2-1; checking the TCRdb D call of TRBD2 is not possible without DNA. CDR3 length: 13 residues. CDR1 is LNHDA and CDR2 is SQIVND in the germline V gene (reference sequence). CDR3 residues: CASFGGSYNEQFF. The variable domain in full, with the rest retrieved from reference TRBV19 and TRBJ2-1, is DGGITQSPKYLFRKEGQNVTLSCEQNLNHDAMYWYRQDPGQGLRLIYYSQIVNDFQKGDIAEGYSVSREKKESFPLTVTSAQKNPTAFYLCASFGGSYNEQFFGPGTRLTVL.

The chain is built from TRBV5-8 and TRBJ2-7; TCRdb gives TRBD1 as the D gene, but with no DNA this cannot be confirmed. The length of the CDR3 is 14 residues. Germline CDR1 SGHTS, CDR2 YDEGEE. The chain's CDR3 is CAGSGTREGYEQYF. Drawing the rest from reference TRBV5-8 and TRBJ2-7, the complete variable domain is EAGVTQSPTHLIKTRGQQATLRCSPISGHTSVYWYQQALGLGLQFLLWYDEGEERNRGNFPPRFSGRQFPNYSSELNVNALELEDSALYLCAGSGTREGYEQYFGPGTRLTVT.

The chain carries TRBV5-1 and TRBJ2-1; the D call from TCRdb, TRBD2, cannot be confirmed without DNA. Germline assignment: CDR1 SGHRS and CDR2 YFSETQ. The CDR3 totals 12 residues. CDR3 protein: CASSLDGTWRFF.

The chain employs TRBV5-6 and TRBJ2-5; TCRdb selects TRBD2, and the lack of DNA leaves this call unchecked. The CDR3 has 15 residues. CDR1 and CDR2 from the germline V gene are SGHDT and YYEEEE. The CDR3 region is CASSLGLAGAETQYF.

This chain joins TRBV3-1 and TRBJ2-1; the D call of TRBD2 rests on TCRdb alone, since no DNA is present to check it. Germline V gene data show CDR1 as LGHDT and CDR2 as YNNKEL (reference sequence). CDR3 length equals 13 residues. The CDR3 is CASSQWRGEEQFF.

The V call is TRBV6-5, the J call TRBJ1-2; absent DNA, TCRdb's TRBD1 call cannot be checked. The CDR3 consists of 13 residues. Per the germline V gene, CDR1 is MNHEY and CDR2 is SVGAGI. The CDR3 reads CASSYDRVNGYTF.

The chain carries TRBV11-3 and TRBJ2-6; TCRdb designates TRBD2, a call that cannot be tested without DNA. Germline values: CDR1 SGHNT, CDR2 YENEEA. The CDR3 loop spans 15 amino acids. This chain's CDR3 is CASSVGPSGANVLTF.

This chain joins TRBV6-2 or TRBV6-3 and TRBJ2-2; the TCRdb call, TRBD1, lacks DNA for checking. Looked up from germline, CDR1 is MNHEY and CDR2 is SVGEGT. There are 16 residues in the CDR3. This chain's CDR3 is CASSAPRQGIPGELFF.

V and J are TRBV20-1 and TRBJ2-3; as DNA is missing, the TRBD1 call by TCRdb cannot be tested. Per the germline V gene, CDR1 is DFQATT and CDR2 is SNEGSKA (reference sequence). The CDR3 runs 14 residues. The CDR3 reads CSARGTGNTDTQYF.

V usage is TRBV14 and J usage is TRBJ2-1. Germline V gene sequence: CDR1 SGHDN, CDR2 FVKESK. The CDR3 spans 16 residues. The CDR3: CASSQFGWGSYNEQFF.

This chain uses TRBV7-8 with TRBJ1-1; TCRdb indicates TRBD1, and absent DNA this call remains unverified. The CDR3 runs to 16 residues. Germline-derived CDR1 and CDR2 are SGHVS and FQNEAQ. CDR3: CASSLRAQGRNTEAFF.

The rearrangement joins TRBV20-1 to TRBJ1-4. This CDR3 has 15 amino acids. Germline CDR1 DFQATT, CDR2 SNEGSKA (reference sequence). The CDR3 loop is CSARALSATNEKLFF.